Detailed here is one TCR beta chain. The primer mix had 60 Vbeta and 13 Jbeta primers. The data were produced by immunoSEQ multiplex PCR, yet TCRdb's version contains in-frame clones alone and is incomplete. The table has approximately 100,000 clones, around 76% seen once. This CDR3 comprises 18 residues. Germline assignment: CDR1 MGHDK and CDR2 SYGVNS. V was shortened by 6 bases and J by 0 bases, with 22 bases between the two germline ends. This entry belongs to a study of cytomegalovirus exposure and HLA in healthy donors. The source material was PBMCs. This sequence was found in a woman in her fifties or sixties in good health and CMV-seropositive. The chain carries TRBV25-1 and TRBJ2-3; tentative D call: TRBD2 (5 bases). DNA of the CDR3: TGTGCCAGCAGCCCTGGGCAGCGTAGCCTAGCTAGCACAGATACGCAGTATTTT. This gives the protein CASSPGQRSLASTDTQYF.